This paragraph reports one T cell receptor beta chain. Antigen specificity is unknown. The sample originates from a study of T cells after yellow fever vaccination. Synthesis of TCR cDNA relied on 5'RACE template switching, which attached a universal primer site and UMIs. TCRdb reprocessed the 5' RACE reads via MiXCR and lists one record per CDR3 protein. This sample has about 630,000 distinct CDR3 sequences, with approximately 13% found just once. The study, taken as a whole, reports: Post-booster samples contained most primary-vaccination clones (around 96% CD4, almost 90% CD8). One caveat is that FACS-sorted repertoires could contain abundant clonotypes contaminating from the bulk population. The CD4 and CD8 compartments had a small share of their clonotypes in common.

Germline V CDR1 and CDR2: SQVTM, ANQGSEA. The CDR3 is 11 amino acids. After removal of 7 bases from V and 10 bases from J, the junction contained 5 bases not matched to a gene. The source of this sequence is a young man who received the YFV17D yellow fever vaccine. The V gene is TRBV29-1, the J gene TRBJ2-1; 9 nucleotides align to TRBD2. The specimen was PBMCs, collected on the day of the yellow fever booster vaccination. CDR3 coding DNA: TGCAGCGCGCGGGAGGGCCTAGAGCAGTTCTTC. Translation: CSAREGLEQFF.